The 6 T cell receptor beta chains in this list originate from one sample, sequenced in a study of cytomegalovirus exposure and HLA in healthy donors. The PCR had 60 Vbeta and 13 Jbeta primers. Method: immunoSEQ multiplex PCR; TCRdb's copy keeps in-frame clones and lacks some. Found here are 200,000 to 250,000 clones, roughly 83% of them singletons; the top ten hold around 1.4%. The sequencing input was PBMCs. The receptors stem from a girl aged 5-17 years in good health and CMV-seronegative.

In the case of this clone: At one of its ends the junction is not consistent with the germline gene, which may arise from a read error. The V and J genes are TRBV6-4 and TRBJ1-5, with D unresolved. Germline V lookup: CDR1 MRHNA, CDR2 SNTAGT. The CDR3 loop spans 14 amino acids. CDR3 loop: CASSDSDSNQPRHF. CDR3 coding DNA: TGTGCCAGCAGTGACTCAGATAGCAATCAGCCCCGGCATTTT.

The chain has TRBV19 and TRBJ2-2; D gene uncertain. Germline CDR1 reads LNHDA; CDR2 reads SQIVND (reference sequence). V lost 2 bases to trimming and J lost 7 bases, with 2 bases between them. This CDR3 is 11 amino acids long. The CDR3 nucleotides are TGTGCCAGTAGTATACTCGGGGAGCTGTTTTTT. This gives the protein CASSILGELFF.

The V and J genes are TRBV5-6 and TRBJ1-2; 7 positions match TRBD1. The V and J ends lost 1 base and 8 bases, in that order; junction bases with no gene match: 5. The germline gives CDR1 SGHDT, CDR2 YYEEEE. The CDR3 loop spans 13 amino acids. For the CDR3, the DNA is TGTGCCAGCAGCTTGAGACAGGGAGACGGCTACACCTTC. Translating it yields CASSLRQGDGYTF.

The rearrangement uses TRBV10-3 and TRBJ2-1; tentatively, D is TRBD1 (7 bases). Between the trimmed V and J ends, which lost 10 bases and 2 bases, there was a span of 15 bases. The CDR3 sequence is 14 residues long. Germline values: CDR1 ENHRY, CDR2 SYGVKD. The DNA of the CDR3 is TGTGCCACCCAGGAGGGGGCTACCTACAATGAGCAGTTCTTC. Its protein is CATQEGATYNEQFF.

Only one count was recorded for this clone. The V gene is TRBV5-6, the J gene TRBJ2-3; weak D call: TRBD2 (6 bases). This CDR3 comprises 15 residues. Germline V CDR1 and CDR2: SGHDT, YYEEEE. V dropped 2 bases and J dropped 4 bases, with 14 bases sitting between them. CDR3 loop: CASSFRENTADTQYF. CDR3 bases: TGTGCCAGCAGCTTTCGGGAGAATACCGCAGATACGCAGTATTTT.

The count of this clone is one. The rearrangement uses TRBV7-9 and TRBJ1-4; the D gene is possibly TRBD1 (5 bases). Trimming took off 4 bases at V and 7 bases at J, with 16 bases between the two ends. The germline CDR1 and CDR2 sequences are SEHNR and FQNEAQ (reference sequence). The CDR3 contains 15 residues. CDR3 nucleotide sequence: TGTGCCAGCAGCTCATCAGGGAGGAGGCTTGAAAAACTGTTTTTT. It codes for CASSSSGRRLEKLFF.